One sample yielded the 5 T cell receptor beta chains listed below, sequenced in a study of CD8+ T cells in alopecia areata. TCR sequencing used cDNA made by reverse transcription of extracted RNA. Profiling relied on immunoSEQ multiplex PCR, and the TCRdb table lists in-frame clones only, not all of them. Among some 200,000 clones, 56% were seen once, and the ten largest hold nearly 5%. The source material was CD8+ T cells sorted from blood. The receptors derive from a human donor in good health.

This clone was seen only once. V usage is TRBV29-1 and J usage is TRBJ2-3, with TRBD1 matching over 7 bases. The trim removed 7 bases at V and 4 bases at J, leaving 11 bases unmatched. Germline V gene data show CDR1 as SQVTM and CDR2 as ANQGSEA. The CDR3 is 14 residues long. The CDR3: CSGLPGQISDTQYF. The CDR3 DNA reads TGCAGCGGCCTCCCGGGACAGATTTCAGATACGCAGTATTTT.

V is TRBV4-1 and J is TRBJ2-7, with D tentatively TRBD1 (6 bases). The CDR3 extends over 15 amino acids. V lost 3 bases, J lost 4 bases, and 16 bases lay in between. Germline V gives CDR1 MGHRA, CDR2 YSYEKL. The CDR3 loop reads CASSHESGTQYEQYF. The CDR3 coding sequence is TGCGCCAGCAGCCACGAATCCGGGACACAATACGAGCAGTACTTC.

The chain joins TRBV7-9 to TRBJ1-1; perhaps TRBD1 as D (5 bases). Trimming removed 3 bases at V and 2 bases at J, with 10 bases between. CDR1 is SEHNR and CDR2 is FQNEAQ in the germline V gene (reference sequence). The CDR3 runs to 14 residues. In DNA form, the CDR3 reads TGTGCCAGCAGCTTCCCGGGACTCAACACTGAAGCTTTCTTT. Translation gives CASSFPGLNTEAFF.

This rearrangement joins TRBV5-6 to TRBJ2-4, with no clear D. Germline loops: CDR1 SGHDT, CDR2 YYEEEE. With 4 bases removed from V and 9 bases from J, the gap between germline ends came to 8 bases. The CDR3 sequence is 11 residues long. This chain's CDR3 is CASSQIGIQYF. Here the CDR3 DNA reads TGTGCCAGCAGCCAGATAGGCATTCAGTACTTC.

This clone has more than one count but fewer than ten. The CDR3 DNA follows: TGTGCCTGGAAAGTCCAAATGGGGACTGAAGCTTTCTTT. Translation gives CAWKVQMGTEAFF. The chain couples TRBV30 to TRBJ1-1; unclear D gene. Germline V gene sequence: CDR1 GTSNPN, CDR2 SVGIG (reference sequence). V was pared by 4 bases and J by 5 bases, with 14 bases between. The CDR3 covers 13 residues.